This paragraph covers one T cell receptor beta chain sequence. What it recognizes is unknown. This specimen comes from a study of OX40 agonist ivuxolimab in advanced cancers. About the research overall: Patients received intravenous ivuxolimab every 2 weeks at 0.01 to 10 mg/kg. The dose-escalation cohort was about 83% male, with a mean age of about 56 years, ranging about 23 to 80.

Using immunoSEQ multiplex PCR, the repertoire was profiled, and TCRdb retains in-frame clones only, with some absent. The profile shows about 14,000 clones, about 77% of them singletons. Whole-study findings and limits: Clonal expansion was seen in CD4+ and CD8+ blood T cells by week 6 at 0.1 to 3.0 mg/kg. On average, a greater number of expanded clones characterised CD8+ T cells relative to CD4+.

The V gene's germline CDR1 is KGHSH and CDR2 LQKENI. Trimming stripped 0 bases from V and 4 bases from J, with 9 bases between. The CDR3 spans 14 residues. The chain employs TRBV18 and TRBJ1-2; D is unresolved. The clonotype originates from an adult with an advanced solid tumor such as melanoma, head and neck, liver or kidney cancer. The sample consisted of CD4+ or CD8+ T cells sorted from blood, taken in a trial of the OX40 agonist ivuxolimab. The CDR3 region is CASSPPLELYGYTF. The DNA for the CDR3 is TGTGCCAGCTCACCACCGTTGGAACTCTATGGCTACACCTTC.